These 10 T cell receptor beta chains originate from one sample sequenced in a study of human T cells and chemical hapten exposure. The sample's time point: patch test 1, 2 weeks after DPC sensitization. Treatment denoted: therapeutic diphenylcyclopropenone sensitization with weekly scalp DPC. MiXCR was run by TCRdb on the RACE reads, yielding one entry per CDR3 protein. The sample lists some 350,000 distinct CDR3 sequences, roughly 6.9% occurring once. This sample comprised whole blood, obtained in connection with sensitization to the hapten diphenylcyclopropenone (DPC). The receptors were sampled from a young woman with alopecia areata. Some clones in this sample may be carry-over from other donors' samples.

V is TRBV4-2 and J is TRBJ2-1; a weak D match, TRBD2 (6 bases). The CDR3 is made up of 16 amino acids. V gave up 0 bases and J gave up 12 bases, with 21 bases separating them. CDR1 is LGHNA, CDR2 YNFKEQ, per germline. The CDR3 spells CASSQEGVVGTGGQFF. CDR3 DNA sequence: TGTGCCAGCAGCCAAGAGGGAGTAGTGGGAACCGGGGGGCAGTTCTTC.

The chain links TRBV4-2 to TRBJ1-2; D remains ambiguous. CDR1 and CDR2 (germline): LGHNA, YNFKEQ. The V gene lost 0 bases and the J gene lost 6 bases, with 14 bases spanning the gap. This CDR3 has 15 residues. The CDR3 protein is CASSQDWLAGDGYTF. Written as DNA, the CDR3 is TGTGCCAGCAGCCAAGATTGGTTGGCAGGCGATGGCTACACCTTC.

This clonotype was counted only a few times. The V gene is TRBV20-1, the J gene TRBJ2-3, with D possibly matching TRBD2 (6 bases). This CDR3 spans 15 amino acids. V was pared by 3 bases and J by 0 bases, with 13 bases between. Germline V lookup: CDR1 DFQATT, CDR2 SNEGSKA (reference sequence). DNA of the CDR3: TGCAGTGCTAGGTCGACGGCGGGGAGCACAGATACGCAGTATTTT. This sequence encodes CSARSTAGSTDTQYF.

This clonotype was seen many times. This chain links TRBV6-5 with TRBJ1-1, with D uncertain. Germline assignment: CDR1 MNHEY and CDR2 SVGAGI. CDR3 length: 18 residues. Trimming cost V 0 bases and J 3 bases, with 20 bases left between them. The CDR3 spells CASSYSEDGRKDDTEAFF. The CDR3 coding sequence is TGTGCCAGCAGTTACTCGGAGGACGGGCGAAAAGACGACACTGAAGCTTTCTTT.

The chain has TRBV6-1 and TRBJ2-3, with 8 bases fitting TRBD1. The CDR3 sequence is 15 residues long. The V and J ends lost 4 bases and 1 base, in that order; junction bases with no gene match: 4. Germline V gene sequence: CDR1 MNHNS, CDR2 SASEGT. CDR3 region: CASSAPTGGTDTQYF. CDR3 coding DNA: TGTGCCAGCAGTGCCCCGACAGGGGGCACAGATACGCAGTATTTT.

This clonotype was picked up a small number of times. The gene calls are TRBV15 and TRBJ2-2; D gene ambiguous. CDR3 length: 17 residues. Germline V lookup: CDR1 LNHNV, CDR2 YYDKDF (reference sequence). V was shortened by 0 bases and J by 6 bases, with 17 bases between the two germline ends. The CDR3 protein is CATSRDLASTVAGELFF. The DNA for the CDR3 is TGTGCCACCAGCAGAGATCTGGCCTCGACTGTCGCCGGGGAGCTGTTTTTT.

The V call is TRBV20-1, the J call TRBJ1-1, with D possibly matching TRBD1 (6 bases). V lost 3 bases to trimming and J lost 4 bases, with 9 bases between them. The germline V gene has CDR1 DFQATT and CDR2 SNEGSKA (reference sequence). The CDR3 is made up of 12 amino acids. The DNA for the CDR3 is TGCAGTGCTAGTGAAGGGGGCACTGAAGCTTTCTTT. Its translation is CSASEGGTEAFF.

This rearrangement joins TRBV20-1 to TRBJ1-5; the match to TRBD1 covers 8 bases. The CDR3 has 15 residues. Germline lookup yields CDR1 DFQATT and CDR2 SNEGSKA (reference sequence). V shed 0 bases and J 2 bases; nucleotides not matched to a gene: 3. The CDR3 protein is CSARDADRGNQPQHF. CDR3 bases: TGCAGTGCTAGAGATGCGGACAGGGGCAATCAGCCCCAGCATTTT.

The chain combines TRBV4-1 with TRBJ1-5; no firm D call. Trimming cost V 5 bases and J 0 bases, with 11 bases left between them. The length of the CDR3 is 15 residues. Germline-derived CDR1 and CDR2 are MGHRA and YSYEKL. CDR3 coding DNA: TGCGCCAGCAGCTCTTTGCAGAATAGCAATCAGCCCCAGCATTTT. It codes for CASSSLQNSNQPQHF.

This clonotype has only a few counts. The chain employs TRBV5-1 and TRBJ2-7, with 8 bases lining up with TRBD1. This CDR3 has 14 residues. V gave up 3 bases and J gave up 3 bases; unmatched junction bases: 5. The germline CDR1 and CDR2 sequences are SGHRS and YFSETQ. The CDR3 here is CASSSDGQGYEQYF. The DNA for the CDR3 is TGCGCCAGCAGCTCGGATGGACAGGGCTACGAGCAGTACTTC.